The clone carrying this T cell receptor beta chain was found many times. Its antigen is unidentified. Looked up from germline, CDR1 is LNHNV and CDR2 is YYDKDF (reference sequence). The CDR3 is 14 amino acids. V was clipped by 4 bases and J by 2 bases, with 9 bases between them. The data were obtained in a study of breast tumors, draining lymph nodes, adjacent tissues. Study-wide results and caveats: Findings are consistent with lymph node origin and intratumoral expansion of most tumor T cells. Tumor repertoires ranked between lymph nodes and nontumor tissue in diversity, with V and J gene preferences. Data only fit, rather than demonstrated, lymph node origin of most tumor T cells. Tumor and nontumor repertoires were significantly more similar in luminal-like than in basal-like breast cancer.

Axillary draining lymph nodes of breast cancer patients supplied the node samples. In TCRdb, the multiplex PCR reads were re-called with MiXCR into one record per CDR3 protein. Counted here are 70,000 to 95,000 distinct CDR3 sequences, about 21% occurring once; the ten biggest clones make up 2% to 2.5%. The sample consisted of axillary lymph node tissue. This TCR was recovered from a female donor with breast cancer. Some clones in this sample may be carry-over from other donors' samples. The chain links TRBV15 to TRBJ2-1, with D unresolved. CDR3 sequence (DNA): TGTGCCACCAGCATGGGTTCGGCCTACAATGAGCAGTTCTTC. Its protein is CATSMGSAYNEQFF. Together with reference TRBV15 and TRBJ2-1, the CDR3 gives the full variable domain: DAMVIQNPRYQVTQFGKPVTLSCSQTLNHNVMYWYQQKSSQAPKLLFHYYDKDFNNEADTPDNFQSRRPNTSFCFLDIRSPGLGDTAMYLCATSMGSAYNEQFFGPGTRLTVL.